This T cell receptor beta chain appears in the sequencing data of a study of naive and memory T cell subsets. Trimming shortened V by 3 bases and J by 6 bases, and 17 bases separated the two germline ends. Per germline, CDR1 MNHEY and CDR2 SVGEGT. The CDR3 consists of 15 residues. This clonotype was counted many times. Both TRBC1 and TRBC2 were covered by a beta constant-region primer of two equimolar oligonucleotides. MiXCR, applied by TCRdb to the UMI-ligation and nested PCR reads, yields one record per CDR3 protein. This table holds around 90,000 distinct CDR3 sequences, around 6.5% found once. The source is a human donor in good health. The chain links TRBV6-2 or TRBV6-3 to TRBJ1-1; D remains ambiguous. Sequenced sample: central memory CD4+ T cells from blood. CDR3 sequence reads: CASSYHASPVAEAFF. CDR3 nucleotides: TGTGCCAGCAGTTATCACGCATCCCCCGTAGCTGAAGCTTTCTTT.